The 27 T cell receptor beta chains below were found in one sample sequenced in a study of spatial heterogeneity in lung cancer. Time point denoted: sample taken at primary tumor resection. Whole RNA, which was extracted from tumor, nontumor lung tissue or frozen PBMC, was sequenced without any cell sorting. Each CDR3 protein is one row after TCRdb ran MiXCR on the 5' RACE reads. The table shows more than 85,000 distinct CDR3 sequences, with over 8.5% occurring only once. The specimen comprised PBMCs, sampled at surgery. The receptors stem from a male donor with early-stage non-small cell lung cancer.

This clonotype was seen more than once but under ten times. The chain uses TRBV5-1 and TRBJ2-7; perhaps TRBD2 as D (5 bases). Germline V gene sequence: CDR1 SGHRS, CDR2 YFSETQ. The CDR3 contains 14 residues. V lost 0 bases to trimming and J lost 2 bases, with 9 bases between them. The CDR3: CASSLDPGTYEQYF. DNA for the CDR3: TGCGCCAGCAGCTTGGATCCGGGAACCTACGAGCAGTACTTC.

The chain carries TRBV2 and TRBJ1-2; no clear D gene. Germline CDR1 is SNHLY and CDR2 is FYNNEI. There are 14 residues in the CDR3. Trimming cost V 2 bases and J 4 bases, with 11 bases left between them. CDR3 amino acids: CASSERKGVYGYTF. CDR3 in DNA: TGTGCCAGCAGTGAAAGGAAAGGTGTCTATGGCTACACCTTC.

This clonotype was observed a few times. The chain has TRBV11-3 and TRBJ2-5; D gene uncertain. Trimming pared 3 bases from V and 4 bases from J, leaving 15 bases between. Germline V gene lookup returns CDR1 SGHNT and CDR2 YENEEA. The CDR3 totals 15 residues. This CDR3 is CASSLDGKSGETQYF. CDR3 sequence (DNA): TGTGCCAGCAGCTTGGATGGAAAGAGTGGAGAGACCCAGTACTTC.

This chain uses TRBV7-3 with TRBJ2-2; D may be TRBD1 (6 bases). Germline values: CDR1 SGHTA, CDR2 FQGTGA. Trimming took 3 bases from V and 3 from J, leaving 17 bases between them. This CDR3 contains 17 residues. The CDR3 region is CASSFPTGSRDTGELFF. In DNA form, the CDR3 reads TGTGCCAGCAGCTTCCCCACAGGGAGTAGGGACACCGGGGAGCTGTTTTTT.

This chain links TRBV20-1 with TRBJ2-1; D may be TRBD2 (6 bases). Germline V gene sequence: CDR1 DFQATT, CDR2 SNEGSKA (reference sequence). The V end lost 4 bases, the J end lost 5 bases, and 15 bases lay between the germline ends. The CDR3 is 14 residues long. CDR3 bases: TGCAGTGCTACCTATCCGGGACTCCACAATGAGCAGTTCTTC. Encoded protein: CSATYPGLHNEQFF.

There are a few counts of this clonotype. This chain connects TRBV6-2 or TRBV6-3 to TRBJ2-3; D is uncertain. V lost 6 bases and J lost 4, with 23 bases in between. The CDR3 is 17 residues long. Germline V gene data show CDR1 as MNHEY and CDR2 as SVGEGT. The DNA for the CDR3 is TGTGCCAGCAGCTCTCGTCCATCCCGAGACATATCAGATACGCAGTATTTT. Translated: CASSSRPSRDISDTQYF.

In this sample, this clonotype turned up a few times. This rearrangement joins TRBV24-1 to TRBJ1-2; D call uncertain. The CDR3 extends over 11 amino acids. V lost 3 bases and J 5 bases, leaving 3 bases between the germline ends. Germline CDR1 reads KGHDR; CDR2 reads SFDVKD. The chain's CDR3 is CATSDAYGYTF. For the CDR3, the DNA is TGTGCCACCAGTGATGCTTATGGCTACACCTTC.

In its sample, this clonotype was seen a few times. The chain couples TRBV29-1 to TRBJ1-1; D is possibly TRBD1 (6 bases). CDR3 size: 12 residues. Germline CDR1 and CDR2: SQVTM and ANQGSEA. V shed 7 bases and J shed 4 bases, with 13 bases lying between them. The DNA for the CDR3 is TGCAGCGGGAACAGGGCGTCCACTGAAGCTTTCTTT. It codes for CSGNRASTEAFF.

This chain connects TRBV18 to TRBJ2-3; 8 bases match TRBD2. With 3 bases clipped from V and 3 bases from J, the junction kept 8 bases outside the gene matches. CDR1 is KGHSH, CDR2 LQKENI, per germline. CDR3 size: 16 residues. The CDR3 DNA is TGTGCCAGCTCACCTGGAAGCGGGAGTGGGACAGATACGCAGTATTTT. It codes for CASSPGSGSGTDTQYF.

This clonotype was seen at least ten times. The gene calls are TRBV7-9 and TRBJ2-1; 8 bases are shared with TRBD2. This CDR3 comprises 15 residues. After removal of 5 bases from V and 2 bases from J, the junction contained 5 bases not matched to a gene. Per germline, CDR1 SEHNR and CDR2 FQNEAQ (reference sequence). The CDR3 DNA is TGTGCCAGCAGCGGCCGCGGGGGGACCTACAATGAGCAGTTCTTC. This gives the protein CASSGRGGTYNEQFF.

This clonotype was picked up a small number of times. V is TRBV2 and J is TRBJ2-3; no clear D gene. The V and J ends lost 6 bases and 8 bases respectively, with 18 bases between them. The CDR3 length is 14 residues. CDR1 is SNHLY, CDR2 FYNNEI, per germline. The CDR3, as DNA: TGTGCCAGCAGGGAGACCGTTTTGGGTGTTACGCAGTATTTT. Protein: CASRETVLGVTQYF.

This clonotype came up many times. This chain links TRBV12-3 or TRBV12-4 with TRBJ2-7; a weak D match, TRBD1 (5 bases). The V end was cut by 6 bases, the J end by 1 base, with 13 bases between. The CDR3 is 14 residues long. The CDR3 here is CASSPSKGSYEQYF. CDR3 DNA: TGTGCCAGCAGCCCCTCGAAGGGGTCCTACGAGCAGTACTTC.

This chain links TRBV5-4 with TRBJ1-6; TRBD1 is a possible D gene (5 bases). V was pared by 4 bases and J by 0 bases, with 8 bases between. CDR1 and CDR2 from the germline V gene are SGHNT and YYREEE (reference sequence). This CDR3 has 15 residues. The CDR3 DNA is TGTGCCAGCAGCCGACAGAGCTCCTATAATTCACCCCTCCACTTT. Protein: CASSRQSSYNSPLHF.

This chain links TRBV7-2 with TRBJ2-5; the match to TRBD2 covers 8 bases. Per germline, CDR1 SGHTA and CDR2 FQGNSA. V lost 5 bases, J lost 5 bases, and 7 bases stayed unmatched. This CDR3 contains 14 residues. CDR3 nucleotides: TGTGCCAGCAGCCCCCCCGGGGGGGAGGAGACCCAGTACTTC. Translating it yields CASSPPGGEETQYF.

The V and J genes are TRBV25-1 and TRBJ2-7; D unclear. The CDR3 spans 11 residues. The germline V gene has CDR1 MGHDK and CDR2 SYGVNS. Trimming cost V 8 bases and J 2 bases, with 7 bases left between them. CDR3: CASGGAYEQYF. CDR3 in DNA: TGTGCCAGCGGCGGAGCCTACGAGCAGTACTTC.

This clonotype has at least ten counts. V is TRBV27 and J is TRBJ2-6; D tentatively reads TRBD1 or TRBD2 (6 bases each). The CDR3 has 17 amino acids. V lost 4 bases and J lost 0, with 13 bases in between. CDR1 and CDR2 (germline): MNHEY, SMNVEV (reference sequence). The CDR3 DNA sequence: TGTGCCAGCAGTTCACAGGGAGGTTACTCTGGGGCCAACGTCCTGACTTTC. This sequence encodes CASSSQGGYSGANVLTF. Based on the CDR3 plus reference TRBV27 and TRBJ2-6, the full variable domain is EAQVTQNPRYLITVTGKKLTVTCSQNMNHEYMSWYRQDPGLGLRQIYYSMNVEVTDKGDVPEGYKVSRKEKRNFPLILESPSPNQTSLYFCASSSQGGYSGANVLTFGAGSRLTVL.

This clonotype was counted ten times or more. The chain recombines TRBV29-1 with TRBJ2-1; 10 nucleotides align to TRBD1. From germline, CDR1 is SQVTM and CDR2 ANQGSEA. This CDR3 is 14 amino acids long. V dropped 4 bases and J dropped 4; count of bases not matched to a gene: 4. CDR3 nucleotide sequence: TGCAGCGTTGTCCGGGACAGGGGTTACAATGAGCAGTTCTTC. Translation gives CSVVRDRGYNEQFF.

At least ten counts were recorded for this clonotype. V is TRBV2 and J is TRBJ1-5; 10 positions agree with TRBD1. J was trimmed by 6 bases and V by 4 bases; bases with no gene match: 6. Germline CDR1 SNHLY, CDR2 FYNNEI. The CDR3 contains 15 residues. Written as DNA, the CDR3 is TGTGCCAGCAGTGGGGGACAGGGGTTCGGTCAGCCCCAGCATTTT. This encodes CASSGGQGFGQPQHF.

This clonotype was counted ten times or more. V usage is TRBV7-2 and J usage is TRBJ2-4; 12 positions agree with TRBD2. Germline values: CDR1 SGHTA, CDR2 FQGNSA. The CDR3 has 20 residues. V lost 5 bases, J lost 0 bases, and 14 bases stayed unmatched. The CDR3, as DNA: TGTGCCAGCAGCCAGAGACCGGGACTAGCGGGTTCACTAGCCAAAAACATTCAGTACTTC. This sequence encodes CASSQRPGLAGSLAKNIQYF.

V usage is TRBV20-1 and J usage is TRBJ2-5; D remains unclear. The germline V gene has CDR1 DFQATT and CDR2 SNEGSKA (reference sequence). The CDR3 consists of 9 residues. Between the trimmed V and J ends, which lost 7 bases and 5 bases, there was a span of 5 bases. CDR3 sequence: CSVAETQYF. The CDR3 DNA sequence: TGCAGTGTTGCGGAGACCCAGTACTTC.

In this sample, this clonotype turned up many times. V is TRBV9 and J is TRBJ2-1; tentatively, D is TRBD1 (5 bases). V dropped 0 bases and J dropped 5 bases, with 9 bases sitting between them. Germline V gene lookup returns CDR1 SGDLS and CDR2 YYNGEE. The CDR3 covers 14 residues. The CDR3: CASSVGQGHNEQFF. CDR3 in DNA: TGTGCCAGCAGCGTAGGTCAGGGTCACAATGAGCAGTTCTTC.

About this clonotype: This clone may be a read error of a much larger clone one base away. This sequence joins TRBV18 and TRBJ1-5, with D perhaps matching TRBD1 (6 bases). Germline values: CDR1 KGHSH, CDR2 LQKENI. The CDR3 extends over 14 amino acids. In nucleotides, the CDR3 is TGTACCAGCTCACCAGGGGTAGTAAATCAGCCCCAGCATTTT. Protein product: CTSSPGVVNQPQHF. The variable domain in full, with the rest retrieved from reference TRBV18 and TRBJ1-5, is NAGVMQNPRHLVRRRGQEARLRCSPMKGHSHVYWYRQLPEEGLKFMVYLQKENIIDESGMPKERFSAEFPKEGPSILRIQQVVRGDSAAYFCTSSPGVVNQPQHFGDGTRLSIL.

This clonotype occurred many times. The chain is built from TRBV21-1 and TRBJ1-5; the table's D call TRBD1 went unverified against the DNA. TRBV21-1 is tagged as a pseudogene. The length of the CDR3 is 18 residues. The DNA of the CDR3 is TGTGCCAGCAGCAAAGAGGGGGGCCTAAGAAGGAGCAATCAGCCCCAGCATTTT. It encodes CASSKEGGLRRSNQPQHF.

This clonotype was found many times. This chain connects TRBV6-5 to TRBJ2-7; D tentatively reads TRBD1 or TRBD2 (6 bases each). The length of the CDR3 is 14 residues. The germline V gene encodes CDR1 MNHEY and CDR2 SVGAGI. The germline V and J ends were trimmed by 0 bases and 6 bases, with 12 bases remaining between them. CDR3 loop: CASSYSRGAGEQYF. The CDR3, as DNA: TGTGCCAGCAGTTACTCTAGGGGGGCAGGCGAGCAGTACTTC.

The chain carries TRBV5-1 and TRBJ2-7; perhaps TRBD2 as D (5 bases). Trimming removed 4 bases from V and 0 bases from J, with 14 bases in between. The CDR3 sequence is 15 residues long. The germline V gene has CDR1 SGHRS and CDR2 YFSETQ. CDR3 in amino acids: CASSILSGSSYEQYF. The CDR3 DNA reads TGCGCCAGCAGCATCTTGTCGGGAAGCTCCTACGAGCAGTACTTC.

This clonotype was seen ten or more times. CDR3 sequence reads: CASSPLTGGAFF. The CDR3 DNA reads TGTGCCAGCAGTCCGCTGACAGGGGGAGCTTTCTTT. The V and J genes are TRBV12-3 or TRBV12-4 and TRBJ1-1; 9 bases line up with TRBD1. This CDR3 region has 12 residues. Germline trimming cut 5 bases from V and 10 bases from J; bases unmatched to any gene: 5.

This clonotype was seen a few times. The V call is TRBV9, the J call TRBJ2-7, with 9 bases matching TRBD1. V was clipped by 1 base and J by 3 bases; unmatched bases: 2. This CDR3 region has 14 residues. Germline values: CDR1 SGDLS, CDR2 YYNGEE. The DNA of the CDR3 is TGTGCCAGCAGCGTAAGGGACAGGGACTACGAGCAGTACTTC. Its protein product is CASSVRDRDYEQYF.